The present TCR beta chain was sequenced within a study of blood T cell repertoires in COVID-19. TCRdb keeps only in-frame clones here, not all; method: immunoSEQ multiplex PCR. The sample shows around 140,000 clones, about 86% of them seen only once. CDR3 length: 15 amino acids. V lost 5 bases and J lost 0, with 11 bases in between. Germline CDR1 reads SNHLY; CDR2 reads FYNNEI. The TCR originated in a woman in her sixties with acute or convalescent COVID-19. The V call is TRBV2, the J call TRBJ1-5; D is uncertain. Material for sequencing was peripheral blood. The CDR3 here is CASSKDLYSNQPQHF. As DNA, the CDR3 is TGTGCCAGCAGTAAGGACTTATATAGCAATCAGCCCCAGCATTTT.